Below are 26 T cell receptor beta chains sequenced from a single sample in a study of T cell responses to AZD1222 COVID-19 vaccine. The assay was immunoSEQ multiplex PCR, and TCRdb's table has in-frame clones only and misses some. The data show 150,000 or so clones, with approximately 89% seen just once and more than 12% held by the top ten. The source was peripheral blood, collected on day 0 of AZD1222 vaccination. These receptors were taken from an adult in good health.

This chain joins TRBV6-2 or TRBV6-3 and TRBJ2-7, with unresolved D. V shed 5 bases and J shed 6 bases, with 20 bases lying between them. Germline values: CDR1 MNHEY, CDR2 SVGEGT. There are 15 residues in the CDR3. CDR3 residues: CASSRLPGRLSEQYF. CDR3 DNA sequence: TGTGCCAGCAGTCGCCTACCGGGCAGGCTCAGCGAGCAGTACTTC.

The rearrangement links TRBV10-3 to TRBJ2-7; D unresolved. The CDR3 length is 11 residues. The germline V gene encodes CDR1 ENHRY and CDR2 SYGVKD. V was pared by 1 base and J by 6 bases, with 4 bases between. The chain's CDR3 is CAISEFSEQYF. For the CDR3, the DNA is TGTGCCATCAGTGAGTTTAGCGAGCAGTACTTC.

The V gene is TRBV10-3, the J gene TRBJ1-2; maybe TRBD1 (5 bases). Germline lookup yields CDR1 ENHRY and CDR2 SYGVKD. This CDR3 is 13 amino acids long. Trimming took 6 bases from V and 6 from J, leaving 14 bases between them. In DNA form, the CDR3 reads TGTGCCATCAGGGCGGCAGGGAGCGATGGCTACACCTTC. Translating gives CAIRAAGSDGYTF.

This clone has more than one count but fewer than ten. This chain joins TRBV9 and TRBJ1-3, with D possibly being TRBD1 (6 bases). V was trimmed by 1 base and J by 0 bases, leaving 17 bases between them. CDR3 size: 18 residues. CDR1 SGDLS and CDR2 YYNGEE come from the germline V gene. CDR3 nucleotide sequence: TGTGCCAGCAGCGTAAGCCTGGGGGGGGCGTCCTCTGGAAACACCATATATTTT. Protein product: CASSVSLGGASSGNTIYF.

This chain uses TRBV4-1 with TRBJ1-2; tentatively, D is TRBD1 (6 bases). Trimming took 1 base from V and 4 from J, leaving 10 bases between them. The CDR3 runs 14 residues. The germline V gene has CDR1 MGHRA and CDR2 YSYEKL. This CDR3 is CASSQAGGPYGYTF. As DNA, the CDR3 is TGCGCCAGCAGCCAAGCCGGGGGGCCCTATGGCTACACCTTC.

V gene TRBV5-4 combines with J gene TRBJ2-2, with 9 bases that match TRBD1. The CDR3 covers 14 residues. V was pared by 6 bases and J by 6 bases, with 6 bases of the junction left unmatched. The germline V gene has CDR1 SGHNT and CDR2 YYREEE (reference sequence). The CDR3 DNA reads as TGTGCCAGCACCCCCGGGACAGGGTCCGGGGAGCTGTTTTTT. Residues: CASTPGTGSGELFF.

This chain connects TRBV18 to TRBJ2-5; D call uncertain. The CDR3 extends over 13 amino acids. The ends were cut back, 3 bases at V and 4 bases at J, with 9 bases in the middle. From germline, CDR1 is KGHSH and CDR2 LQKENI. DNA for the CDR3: TGTGCCAGCTCACCGGGCTTGGGAGAGACCCAGTACTTC. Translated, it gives CASSPGLGETQYF.

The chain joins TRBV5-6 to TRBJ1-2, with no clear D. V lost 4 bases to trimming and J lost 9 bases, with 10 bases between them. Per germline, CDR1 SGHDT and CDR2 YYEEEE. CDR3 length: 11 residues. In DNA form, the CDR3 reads TGTGCCAGCAGCCTCGGTGGGCGCTACACCTTC. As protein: CASSLGGRYTF. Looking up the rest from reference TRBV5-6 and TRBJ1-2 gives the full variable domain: DAGVTQSPTHLIKTRGQQVTLRCSPKSGHDTVSWYQQALGQGPQFIFQYYEEEERQRGNFPDRFSGHQFPNYSSELNVNALLLGDSALYLCASSLGGRYTFGSGTRLTVV.

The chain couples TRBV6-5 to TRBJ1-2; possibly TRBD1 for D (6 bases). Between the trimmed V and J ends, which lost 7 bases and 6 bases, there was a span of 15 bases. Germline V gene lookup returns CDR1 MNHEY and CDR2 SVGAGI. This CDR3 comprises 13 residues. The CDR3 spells CASTPDRRDGYTF. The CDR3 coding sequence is TGTGCCAGCACCCCGGACAGACGAGATGGCTACACCTTC.

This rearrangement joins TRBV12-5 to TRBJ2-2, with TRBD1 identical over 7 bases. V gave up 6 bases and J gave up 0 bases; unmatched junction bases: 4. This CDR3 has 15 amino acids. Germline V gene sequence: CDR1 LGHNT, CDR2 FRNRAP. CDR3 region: CASGTGNTNTGELFF. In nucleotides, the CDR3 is TGTGCTAGTGGGACAGGGAACACGAACACCGGGGAGCTGTTTTTT.

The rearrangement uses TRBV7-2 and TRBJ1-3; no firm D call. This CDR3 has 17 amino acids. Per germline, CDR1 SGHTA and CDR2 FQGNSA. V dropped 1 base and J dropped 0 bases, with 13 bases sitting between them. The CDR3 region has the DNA TGTGCCAGCAGCTTAGAAGGAAGTTGGTTCTCTGGAAACACCATATATTTT. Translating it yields CASSLEGSWFSGNTIYF.

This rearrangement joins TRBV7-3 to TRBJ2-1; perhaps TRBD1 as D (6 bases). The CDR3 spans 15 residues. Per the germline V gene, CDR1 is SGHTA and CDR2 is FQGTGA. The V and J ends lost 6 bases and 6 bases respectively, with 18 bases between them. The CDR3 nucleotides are TGTGCCAGCAGTTCTACAGCAGGGGCCGGCAATGAGCAGTTCTTC. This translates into CASSSTAGAGNEQFF. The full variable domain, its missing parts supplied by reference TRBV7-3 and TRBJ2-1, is GAGVSQTPSNKVTEKGKYVELRCDPISGHTALYWYRQSLGQGPEFLIYFQGTGAADDSGLPNDRFFAVRPEGSVSTLKIQRTERGDSAVYLCASSSTAGAGNEQFFGPGTRLTVL.

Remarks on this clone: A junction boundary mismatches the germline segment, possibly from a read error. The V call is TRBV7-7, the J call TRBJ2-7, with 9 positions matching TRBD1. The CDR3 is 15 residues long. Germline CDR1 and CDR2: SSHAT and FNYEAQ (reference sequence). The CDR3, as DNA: TGTGCTAGCAGCTCCGGACAGGGGCCCTTAGAAGAGCAGTACTTC. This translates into CASSSGQGPLEEQYF.

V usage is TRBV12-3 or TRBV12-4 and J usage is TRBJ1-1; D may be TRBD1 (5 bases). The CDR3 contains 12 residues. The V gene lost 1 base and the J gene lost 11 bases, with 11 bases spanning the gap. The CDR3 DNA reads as TGTGCCAGCAGTTTAGTTGGGAAGGGGGCTTTCTTT. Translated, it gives CASSLVGKGAFF.

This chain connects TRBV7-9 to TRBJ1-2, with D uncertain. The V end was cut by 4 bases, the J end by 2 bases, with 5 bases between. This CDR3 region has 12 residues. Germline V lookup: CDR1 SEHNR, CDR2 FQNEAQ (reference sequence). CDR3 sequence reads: CASSWQNYGYTF. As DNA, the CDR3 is TGTGCCAGCAGCTGGCAGAACTATGGCTACACCTTC. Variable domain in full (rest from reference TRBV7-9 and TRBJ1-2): DTGVSQNPRHKITKRGQNVTFRCDPISEHNRLYWYRQTLGQGPEFLTYFQNEAQLEKSRLLSDRFSAERPKGSFSTLEIQRTEQGDSAMYLCASSWQNYGYTFGSGTRLTVV.

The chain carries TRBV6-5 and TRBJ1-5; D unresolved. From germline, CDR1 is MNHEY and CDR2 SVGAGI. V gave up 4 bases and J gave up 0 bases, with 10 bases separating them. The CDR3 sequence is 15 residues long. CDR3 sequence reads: CASSSDGYSNQPQHF. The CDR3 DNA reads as TGTGCCAGCAGTTCCGACGGATATAGCAATCAGCCCCAGCATTTT.

Here the CDR3 DNA reads TGTGCCAGCTCACCTAAGACAGGGACGGAGACCCAGTACTTC. Amino acids: CASSPKTGTETQYF. This chain joins TRBV18 and TRBJ2-5; 7 bases are a match to TRBD1. Germline CDR1 KGHSH, CDR2 LQKENI. CDR3 size: 14 residues. The junction had 6 bases not matched to a gene; V was cut back by 3 bases and J by 5 bases.

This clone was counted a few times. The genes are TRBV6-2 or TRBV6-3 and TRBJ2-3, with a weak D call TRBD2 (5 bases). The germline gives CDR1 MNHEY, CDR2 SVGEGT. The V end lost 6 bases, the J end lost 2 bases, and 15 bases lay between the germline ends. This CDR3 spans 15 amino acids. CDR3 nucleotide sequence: TGTGCCAGCAGCCGCCGGGGAGCAGCCACAGATACGCAGTATTTT. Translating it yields CASSRRGAATDTQYF.

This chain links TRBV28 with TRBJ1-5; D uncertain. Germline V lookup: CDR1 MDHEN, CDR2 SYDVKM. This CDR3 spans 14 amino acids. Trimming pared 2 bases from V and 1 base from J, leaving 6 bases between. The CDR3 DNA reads TGTGCCAGCAGTTTAGGAAGGAGCAATCAGCCCCAGCATTTT. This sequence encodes CASSLGRSNQPQHF.

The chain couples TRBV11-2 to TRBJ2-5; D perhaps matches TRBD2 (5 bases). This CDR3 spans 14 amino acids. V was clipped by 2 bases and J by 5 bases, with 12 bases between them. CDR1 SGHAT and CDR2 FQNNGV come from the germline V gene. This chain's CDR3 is CASSLSSYRETQYF. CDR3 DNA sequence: TGTGCCAGCAGCTTATCTAGCTACCGGGAGACCCAGTACTTC.

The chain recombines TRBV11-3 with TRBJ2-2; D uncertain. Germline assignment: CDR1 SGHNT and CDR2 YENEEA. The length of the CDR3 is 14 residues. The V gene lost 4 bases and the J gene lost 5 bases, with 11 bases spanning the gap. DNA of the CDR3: TGTGCCAGCAGCTCCCGGGCCGGTACCGGGGAGCTGTTTTTT. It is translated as CASSSRAGTGELFF.

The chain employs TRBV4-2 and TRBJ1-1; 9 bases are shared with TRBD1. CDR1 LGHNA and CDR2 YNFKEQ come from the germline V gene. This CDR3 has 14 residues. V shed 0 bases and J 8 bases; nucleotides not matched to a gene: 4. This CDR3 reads CASSQDTGTGEAFF. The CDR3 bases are TGTGCCAGCAGCCAAGATACCGGGACAGGGGAAGCTTTCTTT.

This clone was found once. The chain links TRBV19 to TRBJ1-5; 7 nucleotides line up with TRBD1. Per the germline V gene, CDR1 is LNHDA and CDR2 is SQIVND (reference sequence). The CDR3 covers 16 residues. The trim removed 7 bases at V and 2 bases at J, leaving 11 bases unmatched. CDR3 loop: CASTLTGDRGNQPQHF. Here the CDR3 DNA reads TGTGCCAGTACCCTGACAGGTGACAGGGGCAATCAGCCCCAGCATTTT.

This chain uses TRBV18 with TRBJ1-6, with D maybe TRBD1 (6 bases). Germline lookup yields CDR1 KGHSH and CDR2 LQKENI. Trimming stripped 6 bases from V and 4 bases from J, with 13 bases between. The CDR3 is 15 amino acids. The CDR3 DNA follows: TGTGCCAGCTCGACTGAACAGGGATATAATTCACCCCTCCACTTT. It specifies CASSTEQGYNSPLHF.

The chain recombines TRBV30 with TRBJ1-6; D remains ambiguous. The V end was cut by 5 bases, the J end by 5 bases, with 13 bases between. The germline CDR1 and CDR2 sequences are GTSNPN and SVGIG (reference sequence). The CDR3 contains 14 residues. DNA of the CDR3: TGTGCCTGGGCCAGCCCCCCTAATAATTCACCCCTCCACTTT. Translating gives CAWASPPNNSPLHF.

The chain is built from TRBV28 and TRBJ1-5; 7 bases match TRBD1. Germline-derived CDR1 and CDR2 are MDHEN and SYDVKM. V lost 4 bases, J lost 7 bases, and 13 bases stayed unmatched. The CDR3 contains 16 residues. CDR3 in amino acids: CASSSGHRGREQPQHF. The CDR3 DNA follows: TGTGCCAGCAGTTCAGGTCACAGGGGCCGGGAGCAGCCCCAGCATTTT. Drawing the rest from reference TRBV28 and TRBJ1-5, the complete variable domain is DVKVTQSSRYLVKRTGEKVFLECVQDMDHENMFWYRQDPGLGLRLIYFSYDVKMKEKGDIPEGYSVSREKKERFSLILESASTNQTSMYLCASSSGHRGREQPQHFGDGTRLSIL.